Each of the 29 T cell receptor beta chains below was sequenced from the same sample in a study of T cells expressing NK-cell markers. Using the 5' RACE reads, TCRdb records one entry per CDR3 protein without DNA. The sample totals roughly 380,000 distinct CDR3 sequences. Sample: blood T cells: a sorted CD56 or NKG2C T cell subset, CD4+ or CD8+ T cells, or bulk PBMC T cells (not recorded which). These receptors all stem from a man between 18 and 69 years old in good health.

The V gene is TRBV6-2 or TRBV6-3, the J gene TRBJ2-1; TCRdb's D gene call, TRBD1, goes unchecked for lack of DNA. This CDR3 contains 13 residues. Germline V gene lookup returns CDR1 MNHEY and CDR2 SVGEGT. This CDR3 is CASRGTGKNEQFF.

The genes are TRBV6-5 and TRBJ2-2. The CDR3 sequence is 15 residues long. Per the germline V gene, CDR1 is MNHEY and CDR2 is SVGAGI. CDR3 amino acids: CASSWGQWNTGELFF.

This chain joins TRBV20-1 and TRBJ2-1; TCRdb outputs TRBD1, but without DNA this stays unchecked. Germline values: CDR1 DFQATT, CDR2 SNEGSKA (reference sequence). This CDR3 contains 16 residues. CDR3 region: CSARDQGGPIGNEQFF.

V is TRBV5-4 and J is TRBJ2-3. The CDR3 spans 15 residues. The germline V gene encodes CDR1 SGHNT and CDR2 YYREEE (reference sequence). The CDR3 loop is CASSLDVTVTDTQYF.

The chain is built from TRBV27 and TRBJ1-6. Germline CDR1 MNHEY, CDR2 SMNVEV (reference sequence). CDR3 length: 16 amino acids. This CDR3 is CASSPTGGSYNSPLHF.

The chain employs TRBV20-1 and TRBJ2-1; absent DNA, TCRdb's TRBD2 call cannot be checked. Germline V gene sequence: CDR1 DFQATT, CDR2 SNEGSKA (reference sequence). The CDR3 length is 15 residues. This chain's CDR3 is CSAGSHPPEGGEQFF.

The chain is built from TRBV7-8 and TRBJ2-1; the TCRdb call, TRBD2, lacks DNA for checking. Germline V gene sequence: CDR1 SGHVS, CDR2 FQNEAQ. The CDR3 runs to 14 residues. Here the CDR3 reads CASSLRTSGEETFF. The full variable domain, in which reference TRBV7-8 and TRBJ2-1 provide the parts outside the CDR3, is GAGVSQSPRYKVAKRGQDVALRCDPISGHVSLFWYQQALGQGPEFLTYFQNEAQLDKSGLPSDRFFAERPEGSVSTLKIQRTQQEDSAVYLCASSLRTSGEETFFGPGTRLTVL.

The chain couples TRBV12-3 or TRBV12-4 to TRBJ2-5; TCRdb designates TRBD1, a call that cannot be tested without DNA. This CDR3 is built from 15 residues. CDR3 in amino acids: CASSRSAGLQETQYF.

The chain joins TRBV2 to TRBJ2-1; TCRdb reports TRBD2, a call that lacks DNA to check it against. This CDR3 has 15 residues. Per germline, CDR1 SNHLY and CDR2 FYNNEI. CDR3 in amino acids: CASRLAGGPINEQFF.

This chain links TRBV7-2 with TRBJ1-2; lacking DNA, the TRBD1 call made by TCRdb goes unchecked. The CDR3 runs to 15 residues. Germline V gene lookup returns CDR1 SGHTA and CDR2 FQGNSA. The chain's CDR3 is CASSPRDLRNYGYTF.

The chain combines TRBV12-5 with TRBJ1-2; TCRdb selects TRBD1, and the lack of DNA leaves this call unchecked. This CDR3 spans 13 amino acids. Germline V gene sequence: CDR1 LGHNT, CDR2 FRNRAP. The CDR3 reads CASGFGQGYGYTF.

The chain carries TRBV18 and TRBJ2-3; with no DNA, the TCRdb D assignment of TRBD1 cannot be verified. This CDR3 region has 15 residues. Germline assignment: CDR1 KGHSH and CDR2 LQKENI. CDR3 residues: CASSPPVKGVGTQYF.

The rearrangement joins TRBV14 to TRBJ2-1. The CDR3 loop spans 13 amino acids. CDR1 is SGHDN, CDR2 FVKESK, per germline. CDR3 loop: CASSQVLGTEQFF.

The rearrangement joins TRBV2 to TRBJ1-5. CDR3 length: 14 amino acids. Looked up from germline, CDR1 is SNHLY and CDR2 is FYNNEI. The CDR3 loop is CASSDRGDNQPQHF.

The V and J genes are TRBV9 and TRBJ2-3; the TCRdb call, TRBD2, lacks DNA for checking. CDR1 and CDR2 from the germline V gene are SGDLS and YYNGEE. This CDR3 region has 18 residues. CDR3 residues: CASSPRLAGASSTDTQYF.

The V gene is TRBV5-1, the J gene TRBJ1-1; TCRdb proposes TRBD1, but this gene call is untestable without DNA. The CDR3 covers 15 residues. CDR1 is SGHRS and CDR2 is YFSETQ in the germline V gene. The CDR3 sequence is CASSTRDRLNTEAFF.

The chain joins TRBV12-3 or TRBV12-4 to TRBJ2-5; TCRdb picks TRBD1, but there is no DNA to check that call. CDR3 size: 14 residues. This CDR3 is CASSFPRTAETQYF.

This rearrangement joins TRBV27 to TRBJ2-7; no DNA is available, so the TRBD2 call from TCRdb remains unchecked. Germline assignment: CDR1 MNHEY and CDR2 SMNVEV (reference sequence). CDR3 length equals 14 residues. The chain's CDR3 is CATRQDLLSYEQYF.

The chain joins TRBV27 to TRBJ2-1; lacking DNA, the TRBD1 call made by TCRdb goes unchecked. The CDR3 is 16 residues long. In germline, CDR1 is MNHEY, CDR2 SMNVEV (reference sequence). CDR3 region: CASRRTGGPYYNEQFF.

The rearrangement uses TRBV15 and TRBJ2-3; the TCRdb call, TRBD2, lacks DNA for checking. Germline V gene data show CDR1 as LNHNV and CDR2 as YYDKDF (reference sequence). The CDR3 contains 17 residues. The CDR3 protein is CATSSQRDSLGTDTQYF.

CDR3 protein: CAIESSTEAFF. The J gene is TRBJ1-1, the V gene TRBV7-9. CDR3 length equals 11 residues. CDR1 SEHNR and CDR2 FQNEAQ come from the germline V gene (reference sequence).

The rearrangement links TRBV29-1 to TRBJ1-2. CDR3 length equals 13 residues. The V gene's germline CDR1 is SQVTM and CDR2 ANQGSEA. The CDR3 sequence is CSVAAEANYGYTF.

The genes are TRBV18 and TRBJ2-1. CDR1 and CDR2 from the germline V gene are KGHSH and LQKENI. There are 12 residues in the CDR3. The CDR3 loop reads CASSRNRDEQFF.

This chain uses TRBV6-1 with TRBJ2-5; the TRBD1 assignment by TCRdb is unverifiable without DNA. CDR1 is MNHNS and CDR2 is SASEGT in the germline V gene. The CDR3 is 12 amino acids. The CDR3 here is CASSATGIQGYF.

The chain carries TRBV7-2 and TRBJ2-3; there is no DNA to check the TCRdb D call of TRBD2. This CDR3 is 17 amino acids long. CDR1 SGHTA and CDR2 FQGNSA come from the germline V gene. This CDR3 is CASSRTSGGPSTDTQYF.

The rearrangement joins TRBV6-5 to TRBJ2-5; TCRdb designates TRBD2, a call that cannot be tested without DNA. Germline V lookup: CDR1 MNHEY, CDR2 SVGAGI. There are 17 residues in the CDR3. The CDR3 is CASRLVSGLRLQETQYF.

The rearrangement uses TRBV6-1 and TRBJ2-2; absent DNA, TCRdb's TRBD1 call cannot be checked. The V gene's germline CDR1 is MNHNS and CDR2 SASEGT. The CDR3 runs 14 residues. CDR3 protein: CASTLIQGTGELFF.

This chain links TRBV15 with TRBJ2-5; the D call of TRBD1 rests on TCRdb alone, since no DNA is present to check it. This CDR3 has 16 residues. Looked up from germline, CDR1 is LNHNV and CDR2 is YYDKDF (reference sequence). This CDR3 is CATSRDRFGARETQYF.

J is TRBJ2-7 and V is TRBV5-6; TCRdb indicates TRBD1, and absent DNA this call remains unverified. Per the germline V gene, CDR1 is SGHDT and CDR2 is YYEEEE. The CDR3 is 13 amino acids. The CDR3 spells CASSRDTLYEQYF.